The entry that follows covers one T cell receptor beta chain sequence. This sample was included in a study of regulatory T cells in long-lasting Graves disease. As to time point: newly diagnosed GD, antithyroid drugs for less than 3 months. PBMC RNA served as the TCR library source. The germline V gene encodes CDR1 SGHRS and CDR2 YFSETQ. The CDR3 runs to 13 residues. The junction had 7 bases not matched to a gene; V was cut back by 5 bases and J by 7 bases. Building the TCR beta libraries relied on iRepertoire HTBI primers, and CDR3 regions underwent Arm-PCR. TCRdb ran MiXCR on the multiplex PCR reads and lists one entry per CDR3 protein. The table includes 680,000 or so distinct CDR3 sequences, roughly 16% detected once. This sample also belongs to another study, concerning T cells in Graves' hyperthyroidism and ophthalmopathy. That study adds: Blood held most thyroid clonotypes expanded above 0.001 frequency.

This specimen consisted of peripheral blood mononuclear cells (PBMCs), obtained at new diagnosis, from a patient treated with antithyroid drugs. The chain links TRBV5-1 to TRBJ2-7, with TRBD1 matching over 9 bases. The TCR was taken from a young woman with Graves disease. This CDR3 reads CASRSGTGPEQYF. DNA of the CDR3: TGCGCCAGCAGGTCCGGGACAGGGCCAGAGCAGTACTTC.